This T cell receptor (beta chain) derives from a study of glioma-infiltrating T cells. Study-wide findings and caveats: Gliomas, especially low-grade, showed above-expected tissue-blood divergence; non-neoplastic patients showed below. Tissue and blood shared very few CDR3 sequences.

This clonotype was seen many times. The antigen remains unidentified. The CDR3 runs to 13 residues. V lost 0 bases and J lost 5, with 5 bases in between. Germline V CDR1 and CDR2: MNHEY, SMNVEV (reference sequence). Amplification of TCR alpha and beta CDR3 regions from RNA used iRepertoire nested multiplex PCR. For one-step reverse transcription and amplification, 100-400 ng of tissue mRNA or PBMC total RNA was used. TCRdb reprocessed the multiplex PCR reads with MiXCR, giving one entry per CDR3 protein. The sample has fewer than 200,000 distinct CDR3 sequences, roughly two fifths seen once. The chain recombines TRBV27 with TRBJ2-1; D gene uncertain. The specimen was glioma tissue, nonneoplastic brain tissue, or PBMCs (not recorded which). The origin of this receptor is a human donor with low-grade glioma or glioblastoma, undergoing nonglioma brain surgery, or in good health (not recorded which). This CDR3 reads CASSLSVNNEQFF. The CDR3 nucleotides read TGTGCCAGCAGTTTATCTGTGAACAATGAGCAGTTCTTC.